The 27 T cell receptor beta chains below all came from one sample that was sequenced in a study of T cells in Graves' hyperthyroidism and ophthalmopathy. Amplified regions were TCR beta CDR3 sequences from RNA transcripts. The HTBI set primed first-round TCR CDR3 RT-PCR. In TCRdb, the multiplex PCR reads were re-called with MiXCR into one record per CDR3 protein. The sample consists of roughly 280,000 distinct CDR3 sequences, over 15% of them appearing once. The sequencing input was blood. The receptors derive from a woman aged 55 to 70 with Graves' ophthalmopathy.

The rearrangement joins TRBV30 to TRBJ2-3; 10 bases are a match to TRBD2. Germline-derived CDR1 and CDR2 are GTSNPN and SVGIG (reference sequence). After removal of 4 bases from V and 4 bases from J, the junction contained 5 bases not matched to a gene. This CDR3 region has 14 residues. The CDR3 loop reads CAWMLAGGPDTQYF. The CDR3, as DNA: TGTGCCTGGATGTTAGCGGGAGGCCCAGATACGCAGTATTTT.

This clonotype appeared many times. The chain is built from TRBV2 and TRBJ1-2; tentative D call: TRBD1 (6 bases). With 2 bases removed from V and 5 bases from J, the gap between germline ends came to 9 bases. This CDR3 region has 13 residues. Per the germline V gene, CDR1 is SNHLY and CDR2 is FYNNEI. DNA for the CDR3: TGTGCCAGCAGTGAAAACAGGGAGTATGGCTACACCTTC. It translates to CASSENREYGYTF.

This clonotype appeared many times. V and J are TRBV20-1 and TRBJ2-7, with D hard to call. CDR1 and CDR2 (germline): DFQATT, SNEGSKA (reference sequence). Trimming took 4 bases from V and 2 from J, leaving 9 bases between them. This CDR3 region has 12 residues. In DNA, the CDR3 is TGCAGTGCTATATCGCGGCCCTACGAGCAGTACTTC. It translates to CSAISRPYEQYF.

The CDR3 sequence is CASSERLVRSSGNTIYF. CDR3 DNA: TGTGCCAGCAGTGAGAGGTTGGTGCGGAGCTCTGGAAACACCATATATTTT. The rearrangement joins TRBV2 to TRBJ1-3; D not certain. CDR1 and CDR2 from the germline V gene are SNHLY and FYNNEI. Trimming removed 3 bases from V and 0 bases from J, with 15 bases in between. The CDR3 runs 17 residues.

This clonotype was counted between two and nine times. This rearrangement joins TRBV10-2 to TRBJ2-2; D not certain. The CDR3 has 13 residues. Between the trimmed V and J ends, which lost 11 bases and 4 bases, there was a span of 14 bases. The germline CDR1 and CDR2 sequences are WSHSY and SAAADI. In DNA, the CDR3 is TGCGCCGCCCAGTCCAGTGCCACCGGGGAGCTGTTTTTT. Translating it yields CAAQSSATGELFF.

This clonotype showed up just a few times. This may be a read error: a much more frequent sequence differs by one nucleotide. The chain has TRBV2 and TRBJ2-3; TRBD1 agrees at 8 bases. Germline lookup yields CDR1 SNHLY and CDR2 FYNNEI. Trimming removed 5 bases from V and 4 bases from J; junction bases left unmatched: 8. The length of the CDR3 is 15 residues. In DNA form, the CDR3 reads TGTGCCAGCAGTAGAGACAGGGGTTCGGCAGATACGCAGTATTTT. Encoded protein: CASSRDRGSADTQYF.

This chain uses TRBV9 with TRBJ2-7; TRBD1 aligns across 11 bases. Germline-derived CDR1 and CDR2 are SGDLS and YYNGEE. The CDR3 spans 16 residues. Unmatched junction bases numbered 5, after V lost 0 bases and J lost 3 bases. In DNA, the CDR3 is TGTGCCAGCAGCGTAGACCCGGACAGGGGGCTCTACGAGCAGTACTTC. Translation: CASSVDPDRGLYEQYF.

This clonotype was counted ten times or more. The gene calls are TRBV5-1 and TRBJ2-1, with 7 bases that match TRBD1. V lost 2 bases to trimming and J lost 4 bases; unmatched junction nucleotides: 9. The germline V gene encodes CDR1 SGHRS and CDR2 YFSETQ. This CDR3 contains 16 residues. This CDR3 is CASSFLPGTEYNEQFF. Here the CDR3 DNA reads TGCGCCAGCAGCTTTTTGCCCGGGACAGAATACAATGAGCAGTTCTTC.

This clonotype has just a few counts. CDR3 region: CASDNSGANVLTF. The CDR3 bases are TGTGCCAGCGACAACTCTGGGGCCAACGTCCTGACTTTC. The chain combines TRBV7-2 with TRBJ2-6; D is uncertain. The CDR3 is made up of 13 amino acids. From germline, CDR1 is SGHTA and CDR2 FQGNSA. Trimming cost V 8 bases and J 0 bases, with 5 bases left between them.

Of note for this clonotype: A read error may be the cause here, since a much bigger clone is one base away. V is TRBV27 and J is TRBJ2-5; 11 bases agree with TRBD2. With the DNA end fitting TRBJ2-1 better, the J assignment may be wrong. Per the germline V gene, CDR1 is MNHEY and CDR2 is SMNVEV (reference sequence). The CDR3 runs 16 residues. In DNA, the CDR3 is TGTGCCAGCAGTTTCGGTAGCGGGAGGGCCGGTGAGACCCAGTTCTTC. Encoded protein: CASSFGSGRAGETQFF.

This clonotype was picked up many times. The chain employs TRBV7-2 and TRBJ2-5, with unresolved D. V was trimmed by 8 bases and J by 2 bases, leaving 15 bases between them. This CDR3 contains 14 residues. The germline V gene encodes CDR1 SGHTA and CDR2 FQGNSA. The CDR3 loop reads CASSTHARQETQYF. The CDR3 region has the DNA TGTGCCAGCTCGACACACGCTAGACAAGAGACCCAGTACTTC.

This chain connects TRBV11-2 to TRBJ2-6, with TRBD1 matching 7 bases. This CDR3 is 20 amino acids long. With V trimmed by 5 bases and J by 0 bases, 16 bases remained unmatched. Germline CDR1 is SGHAT and CDR2 is FQNNGV. The chain's CDR3 is CASSLTPRTGPSSGANVLTF. CDR3 sequence (DNA): TGTGCCAGCAGCCTCACCCCGCGGACAGGCCCTAGCTCTGGGGCCAACGTCCTGACTTTC.

This clonotype has at least ten counts. The chain employs TRBV12-3 or TRBV12-4 and TRBJ1-1; D not certain. V was pared by 6 bases and J by 0 bases, with 2 bases between. The CDR3 extends over 11 amino acids. CDR3 coding DNA: TGTGCCAGCAGGATGAACACTGAAGCTTTCTTT. This codes for CASRMNTEAFF.

On this clonotype: This may be a read error: a much more frequent sequence differs by one nucleotide. J is TRBJ2-5 and V is TRBV20-1, with TRBD2 matching over 8 bases. The trim removed 3 bases at V and 4 bases at J, leaving 4 bases unmatched. The CDR3 is 13 amino acids. Germline V lookup: CDR1 DFQATT, CDR2 SNEGSKA (reference sequence). In DNA form, the CDR3 reads TGCAGTGCTAGCGGGGGGGCCGGAGAGACCCAGTACTTC. It translates to CSASGGAGETQYF.

This clonotype was counted ten times or more. The V call is TRBV20-1, the J call TRBJ2-4; D possibly matches TRBD1 or TRBD2 (5 bases each). This CDR3 has 14 residues. Germline V gene lookup returns CDR1 DFQATT and CDR2 SNEGSKA (reference sequence). The germline V and J ends were trimmed by 6 bases and 3 bases, with 15 bases remaining between them. CDR3 sequence reads: CSARDGIFKNIQYF. CDR3 DNA: TGCAGTGCGAGGGACGGCATATTCAAAAACATTCAGTACTTC.

This clonotype was counted many times. CDR3 residues: CASSGSFRSGVGDSYEQYF. CDR3 bases: TGTGCCAGCAGTGGCAGTTTTCGGTCCGGGGTTGGGGATTCCTACGAGCAGTACTTC. The chain uses TRBV28 and TRBJ2-7; D may be TRBD2 (5 bases). The germline CDR1 and CDR2 sequences are MDHEN and SYDVKM. Trimming cost V 5 bases and J 1 base, with 27 bases left between them. CDR3 length equals 19 residues.

In this sample, this clonotype turned up a few times. The chain couples TRBV20-1 to TRBJ2-6; a weak D match, TRBD1 (5 bases). The CDR3 spans 14 residues. The germline gives CDR1 DFQATT, CDR2 SNEGSKA (reference sequence). Trimming shortened V by 3 bases and J by 3 bases, and 9 bases separated the two germline ends. The CDR3 DNA reads TGCAGTGCTAGGGCAGGGAATGGGGCCAACGTCCTGACTTTC. Translated: CSARAGNGANVLTF.

This sequence joins TRBV6-1 and TRBJ1-6; D not certain. This CDR3 spans 12 amino acids. CDR1 and CDR2 from the germline V gene are MNHNS and SASEGT. Trimming left V 7 bases short and J 6 bases short, with 7 bases between. Here the CDR3 reads CASMKLNSPLHF. The CDR3 region has the DNA TGTGCCAGCATGAAGCTTAATTCACCCCTCCACTTT.

This clonotype was found many times. The CDR3 region is CASSYRLAGTDTQYF. The CDR3 DNA follows: TGTGCCAGCAGTTACCGACTAGCGGGCACAGATACGCAGTATTTT. V gene TRBV6-6 combines with J gene TRBJ2-3; 9 nucleotides agree with TRBD2. CDR3 size: 15 residues. V shed 2 bases and J 1 base; nucleotides not matched to a gene: 1. Germline V gene lookup returns CDR1 MNHNY and CDR2 SVGAGI (reference sequence).

There are many counts of this clonotype. The J gene is TRBJ1-1, the V gene TRBV10-3; the D is unclear. The CDR3 runs 13 residues. V lost 4 bases to trimming and J lost 0 bases, with 6 bases between them. Per the germline V gene, CDR1 is ENHRY and CDR2 is SYGVKD. CDR3 DNA: TGTGCCATCAGTGTACGGGTGAACACTGAAGCTTTCTTT. As protein: CAISVRVNTEAFF.

This chain links TRBV4-1 with TRBJ2-7; 7 bases are a match to TRBD2. Germline CDR1 MGHRA, CDR2 YSYEKL. CDR3 length: 16 amino acids. V was clipped by 5 bases and J by 0 bases; unmatched bases: 10. Here the CDR3 reads CASSSPSGKSSYEQYF. The CDR3 nucleotides read TGCGCCAGCAGCTCCCCTAGCGGTAAAAGCTCCTACGAGCAGTACTTC.

This clonotype was recorded at least ten times. J is TRBJ2-3 and V is TRBV5-1; weak D call: TRBD1 (6 bases). Trimming pared 4 bases from V and 9 bases from J, leaving 21 bases between. Germline V CDR1 and CDR2: SGHRS, YFSETQ. The CDR3 spans 15 residues. The CDR3 bases are TGCGCCAGCAGCCCGGGTAACTACAGGGATCCCACGCAGTATTTT. As protein: CASSPGNYRDPTQYF.

The chain uses TRBV5-4 and TRBJ1-2; 7 positions match TRBD1. The CDR3 loop spans 17 amino acids. The J segment lost 1 base and the V segment lost 0 bases, leaving 9 bases of the junction unmatched. Germline V gene lookup returns CDR1 SGHNT and CDR2 YYREEE (reference sequence). Here the CDR3 reads CASSLGAGTVYNYGYTF. Written as DNA, the CDR3 is TGTGCCAGCAGCTTGGGGGCCGGGACAGTCTATAACTATGGCTACACCTTC.

This clonotype was seen only a few times. A much larger clone sits a single nucleotide away, making a read error possible. This chain joins TRBV2 and TRBJ1-3; the D is unclear. Germline assignment: CDR1 SNHLY and CDR2 FYNNEI. The CDR3 loop spans 11 amino acids. The chain's CDR3 is CANSEGYTIYF. The CDR3 coding sequence is TGTGCCAACAGTGAAGGTTACACCATATATTTT.

This clonotype was observed a few times. The chain joins TRBV4-2 to TRBJ2-7; 10 nucleotides align to TRBD2. The CDR3 totals 15 residues. Looked up from germline, CDR1 is LGHNA and CDR2 is YNFKEQ. V was pared by 3 bases and J by 9 bases, with 11 bases of the junction left unmatched. CDR3 amino acids: CASSHSGGTDIVQYF. The CDR3 DNA is TGTGCCAGCAGCCATAGCGGGGGGACTGACATTGTGCAGTACTTC.

The genes are TRBV10-3 and TRBJ1-1; tentative D call: TRBD1 (6 bases). The germline V and J ends were trimmed by 10 bases and 3 bases, with 18 bases remaining between them. CDR1 is ENHRY, CDR2 SYGVKD, per germline. This CDR3 contains 14 residues. The DNA for the CDR3 is TGTGCCACCACTCCGGGACGGACAGACACTGAAGCTTTCTTT. It codes for CATTPGRTDTEAFF.

This clonotype has ten or more counts. The chain has TRBV12-3 or TRBV12-4 and TRBJ2-2; tentatively, D is TRBD2 (6 bases). V lost 6 bases to trimming and J lost 6 bases, with 14 bases between them. The length of the CDR3 is 14 residues. The CDR3 bases are TGTGCCAGCAGCGTGACTAGGAGGGCCGGGGAGCTGTTTTTT. Residues: CASSVTRRAGELFF.